The source of this T cell receptor beta chain is a study of cytomegalovirus exposure and HLA in healthy donors. The PCR employed 60 Vbeta primers together with 13 Jbeta primers. Produced via immunoSEQ multiplex PCR; TCRdb's table is partial and in-frame only. The sample includes about 92,000 clones, roughly four fifths of them seen just once. This CDR3 spans 16 amino acids. J was trimmed by 4 bases and V by 4 bases; bases with no gene match: 11. From germline, CDR1 is SNHLY and CDR2 FYNNEI. What was sequenced was PBMCs. The rearrangement uses TRBV2 and TRBJ1-1, with TRBD1 matching 8 bases. The TCR originated in a woman aged 18-29 years in good health and CMV-seropositive. CDR3 nucleotides: TGTGCCAGCAGTGGAGGACAGGGTCTTTCAGGCACTGAAGCTTTCTTT. Translated, it gives CASSGGQGLSGTEAFF.